This T cell receptor beta chain came from a study of cytomegalovirus exposure and HLA in healthy donors. Study at large: Caucasian-associated ancestry cluster membership applied to about four fifths of several hundred genotyped donors.

The PCR had 60 Vbeta and 13 Jbeta primers. Using immunoSEQ multiplex PCR, the repertoire was profiled, and TCRdb retains in-frame clones only, with some absent. The table lists nearly 200,000 clones. The germline gives CDR1 SGDLS, CDR2 YYNGEE. The CDR3 contains 16 residues. V lost 4 bases and J lost 10; bases outside the gene matches: 14. J is TRBJ1-6 and V is TRBV9, with 7 positions matching TRBD1. The sequence derives from a boy aged 5-17 years in good health and CMV-seronegative. The source material was PBMCs. CDR3 in amino acids: CASSHPRGVERSPLHF. DNA of the CDR3: TGTGCCAGCAGCCATCCCAGGGGGGTCGAGCGATCACCCCTCCACTTT.